The T cell receptor (beta chain) described here comes from a study of blood T cell repertoires in COVID-19. Study at large: Sites across the United States, Italy and Spain contributed samples from acute and convalescent COVID-19.

The germline V gene has CDR1 SGHRS and CDR2 YFSETQ. The CDR3 runs 14 residues. Trimming cost V 4 bases and J 11 bases; bases outside gene matches: 13. Only in-frame clones appear in the TCRdb table, and some are missing; sequencing was by immunoSEQ multiplex PCR. The data contain approximately 390,000 clones, nearly 90% of them singletons. The rearrangement joins TRBV5-1 to TRBJ1-1; TRBD1 matches 8 bases. The origin of this receptor is a woman between 35 and 50 years old with acute COVID-19. The sequenced sample consisted of PBMCs or T cells enriched from blood (not recorded which). The CDR3 coding sequence is TGCGCCAGCAGCGGAAGGACAGGGCCCTTGGGGGCTTTCTTT. Translated, it gives CASSGRTGPLGAFF. The entire variable domain, with the rest obtained from reference TRBV5-1 and TRBJ1-1, is as follows: KAGVTQTPRYLIKTRGQQVTLSCSPISGHRSVSWYQQTPGQGLQFLFEYFSETQRNKGNFPGRFSGRQFSNSRSEMNVSTLELGDSALYLCASSGRTGPLGAFFGQGTRLTVV.